Below are 20 T cell receptor beta chains sequenced from a single sample in a study of T cell responses to AZD1222 COVID-19 vaccine. Assay: immunoSEQ multiplex PCR; the TCRdb copy retains only in-frame clones and omits some. There are 70,000 to 95,000 clones in the sample; about 88% occur only once, and 4% to 5% lies in the top ten. This material consisted of peripheral blood, taken 28 days after the second AZD1222 dose. The source is an adult who received the AZD1222 COVID-19 vaccine.

The table lists this clone with a count of one. The gene calls are TRBV5-1 and TRBJ1-1, with D unresolved. Germline V gene lookup returns CDR1 SGHRS and CDR2 YFSETQ. CDR3 size: 16 residues. Trimming pared 4 bases from V and 0 bases from J, leaving 16 bases between. The CDR3, as DNA: TGCGCCAGCAGCACTATAGGGAGACACATGAACACTGAAGCTTTCTTT. Its translation is CASSTIGRHMNTEAFF.

The rearrangement links TRBV6-5 to TRBJ2-7; TRBD2 matches 8 bases. The length of the CDR3 is 16 residues. Germline CDR1 and CDR2: MNHEY and SVGAGI. J was trimmed by 0 bases and V by 0 bases; bases with no gene match: 4. The CDR3 here is CASSYSAGARSYEQYF. The DNA for the CDR3 is TGTGCCAGCAGTTACTCAGCGGGGGCACGCTCCTACGAGCAGTACTTC.

The rearrangement links TRBV12-5 to TRBJ2-3; D gene ambiguous. Trimming shortened V by 2 bases and J by 0 bases, and 3 bases separated the two germline ends. The CDR3 runs to 13 residues. Germline values: CDR1 LGHNT, CDR2 FRNRAP. In DNA, the CDR3 is TGTGCTAGTGGTTTGCCCAGCACAGATACGCAGTATTTT. Amino acids: CASGLPSTDTQYF.

This clone appeared a few times. The chain carries TRBV2 and TRBJ1-1; D gene uncertain. The V end lost 3 bases, the J end lost 1 base, and 6 bases lay between the germline ends. This CDR3 comprises 13 residues. Germline V gene sequence: CDR1 SNHLY, CDR2 FYNNEI. The CDR3 region is CASSELPNTEAFF. CDR3 DNA: TGTGCCAGCAGTGAGCTACCGAACACTGAAGCTTTCTTT.

The chain joins TRBV5-4 to TRBJ1-2, with a tentative D call TRBD1 (5 bases). Germline V CDR1 and CDR2: SGHNT, YYREEE (reference sequence). V was cut by 4 bases and J by 3 bases, with 13 bases left in between. The CDR3 spans 14 residues. This CDR3 reads CASSPSGGDYGYTF. The CDR3 nucleotides read TGTGCCAGCAGCCCCTCGGGGGGAGACTATGGCTACACCTTC.

This clone appeared once. This chain joins TRBV5-4 and TRBJ2-3; 8 bases fit TRBD2. CDR3 length equals 14 residues. The germline V gene encodes CDR1 SGHNT and CDR2 YYREEE (reference sequence). The V gene end was trimmed by 2 bases and the J gene end by 4 bases; junction bases not matched to a gene: 3. CDR3 coding DNA: TGTGCCAGCAGCTTCGGCGGGGGGCCAGATACGCAGTATTTT. Protein product: CASSFGGGPDTQYF.

The rearrangement joins TRBV6-5 to TRBJ2-5; the match to TRBD1 covers 9 bases. Germline V CDR1 and CDR2: MNHEY, SVGAGI. The CDR3 consists of 15 residues. V shed 3 bases and J 4 bases; nucleotides not matched to a gene: 6. The CDR3 region is CASSYRQGVGETQYF. In DNA, the CDR3 is TGTGCCAGCAGTTATCGACAGGGGGTCGGAGAGACCCAGTACTTC.

The chain has TRBV12-3 or TRBV12-4 and TRBJ1-1; D call uncertain. The CDR3 is 12 amino acids. Trimming removed 7 bases from V and 0 bases from J, with 6 bases in between. CDR3 residues: CASKMVNTEAFF. The CDR3 coding sequence is TGTGCCAGCAAAATGGTGAACACTGAAGCTTTCTTT.

The CDR3 nucleotides are TGTGCCAGCAGCTTGGAGGGGGCAGATACGCAGTATTTT. It specifies CASSLEGADTQYF. The chain has TRBV5-4 and TRBJ2-3; weak D call: TRBD1 (6 bases). Looked up from germline, CDR1 is SGHNT and CDR2 is YYREEE (reference sequence). The CDR3 sequence is 13 residues long. Trimming left V 0 bases short and J 4 bases short, with 6 bases between.

V and J are TRBV7-8 and TRBJ1-3, with 7 bases fitting TRBD1. CDR3 size: 16 residues. The ends lost 5 bases at V and 0 bases at J; junction bases unmatched: 7. Germline CDR1 reads SGHVS; CDR2 reads FQNEAQ. The CDR3: CASSGGQASSGNTIYF. In DNA, the CDR3 is TGTGCCAGCAGCGGTGGACAGGCCAGCTCTGGAAACACCATATATTTT. Full variable domain (remainder filled in from reference TRBV7-8 and TRBJ1-3): GAGVSQSPRYKVAKRGQDVALRCDPISGHVSLFWYQQALGQGPEFLTYFQNEAQLDKSGLPSDRFFAERPEGSVSTLKIQRTQQEDSAVYLCASSGGQASSGNTIYFGEGSWLTVV.

This rearrangement joins TRBV24-1 to TRBJ2-6; D is unresolved. The CDR3 is 20 residues long. Germline assignment: CDR1 KGHDR and CDR2 SFDVKD. V gave up 0 bases and J gave up 0 bases, with 17 bases separating them. The CDR3 protein is CATSDLTDPYLDSGANVLTF. The DNA of the CDR3 is TGTGCCACCAGTGATTTGACGGACCCTTATTTAGACTCTGGGGCCAACGTCCTGACTTTC.

This clone has a single count. The V gene is TRBV7-9, the J gene TRBJ2-7, with D possibly matching TRBD2 (6 bases). CDR1 and CDR2 from the germline V gene are SEHNR and FQNEAQ (reference sequence). V lost 1 base and J lost 1, with 8 bases in between. This CDR3 has 14 residues. Here the CDR3 DNA reads TGTGCCAGCAGCTTAGGTGGAGGGTCCTACGAGCAGTACTTC. The encoded protein is CASSLGGGSYEQYF.

This clone appeared once. V and J are TRBV5-1 and TRBJ2-7; D may be TRBD1 (5 bases). The germline V gene has CDR1 SGHRS and CDR2 YFSETQ. Trimming removed 2 bases at V and 3 bases at J, with 12 bases between. The CDR3 has 14 amino acids. The CDR3: CASSLRQGSYEQYF. As DNA, the CDR3 is TGCGCCAGCAGCTTAAGGCAGGGAAGCTACGAGCAGTACTTC. The variable domain in full, completed from reference TRBV5-1 and TRBJ2-7, reads KAGVTQTPRYLIKTRGQQVTLSCSPISGHRSVSWYQQTPGQGLQFLFEYFSETQRNKGNFPGRFSGRQFSNSRSEMNVSTLELGDSALYLCASSLRQGSYEQYFGPGTRLTVT.

J is TRBJ2-5 and V is TRBV7-6; 13 bases fit TRBD2. The CDR3 is 19 residues long. Trimming removed 5 bases from V and 6 bases from J; junction bases left unmatched: 18. Germline V lookup: CDR1 SGHVS, CDR2 FNYEAQ. CDR3 protein: CASSPHTSQLAGGPKTQYF. The CDR3 DNA reads TGTGCCAGCAGCCCCCACACTTCCCAACTAGCGGGGGGGCCGAAGACCCAGTACTTC.

J is TRBJ1-2 and V is TRBV9; D unclear. Trimming left V 4 bases short and J 5 bases short, with 9 bases between. There are 12 residues in the CDR3. Germline loops: CDR1 SGDLS, CDR2 YYNGEE. In DNA form, the CDR3 reads TGTGCCAGCAGCCCGGACTCGTATGGCTACACCTTC. It yields the protein CASSPDSYGYTF.

V gene TRBV5-5 combines with J gene TRBJ2-5, with 7 bases matching TRBD1. CDR3 length: 18 amino acids. CDR1 is SGHKS and CDR2 is YYEKEE in the germline V gene (reference sequence). J was trimmed by 5 bases and V by 3 bases; bases with no gene match: 19. In DNA form, the CDR3 reads TGTGCCAGCAGCTCGCCCGCCAGGGGGAGAGCTGTAGGCGAGACCCAGTACTTC. It encodes CASSSPARGRAVGETQYF. Drawing the rest from reference TRBV5-5 and TRBJ2-5, the complete variable domain is DAGVTQSPTHLIKTRGQQVTLRCSPISGHKSVSWYQQVLGQGPQFIFQYYEKEERGRGNFPDRFSARQFPNYSSELNVNALLLGDSALYLCASSSPARGRAVGETQYFGPGTRLLVL.

V and J are TRBV2 and TRBJ2-1, with unresolved D. Deletions cut 4 bases from V and 3 bases from J, with 10 bases between. Germline V gives CDR1 SNHLY, CDR2 FYNNEI. The CDR3 runs to 14 residues. CDR3 nucleotides: TGTGCCAGCAGTGGCCAGGCAAGCTACAATGAGCAGTTCTTC. Translating gives CASSGQASYNEQFF.

V and J are TRBV6-1 and TRBJ2-5; D not resolved. The CDR3 contains 11 residues. Germline V CDR1 and CDR2: MNHNS, SASEGT. With 1 base removed from V and 14 bases from J, the gap between germline ends came to 11 bases. In DNA, the CDR3 is TGTGCCAGCAGTGAAGATCAGTCTCTTTACTTC. This translates into CASSEDQSLYF.

This clone occurred a few times. This chain joins TRBV3-1 (or the pseudogene TRBV3-2) and TRBJ2-7, with 8 bases lining up with TRBD1. This CDR3 is built from 14 residues. The V gene's germline CDR1 is LGHDT and CDR2 YNNKEL (reference sequence). V lost 3 bases and J lost 3; bases outside the gene matches: 4. The CDR3 loop reads CASSHPGQDYEQYF. The CDR3 DNA sequence: TGTGCCAGCAGCCACCCGGGACAGGACTACGAGCAGTACTTC.

This sequence joins TRBV4-2 and TRBJ1-2; a possible D gene is TRBD1 (5 bases). The germline V and J ends were trimmed by 1 base and 10 bases, with 16 bases remaining between them. CDR3 length equals 14 residues. Germline-derived CDR1 and CDR2 are LGHNA and YNFKEQ. The CDR3 nucleotides are TGTGCCAGCAGCCAAGGTGGGGCGGCAGTCGCCTACACCTTC. Translating gives CASSQGGAAVAYTF.